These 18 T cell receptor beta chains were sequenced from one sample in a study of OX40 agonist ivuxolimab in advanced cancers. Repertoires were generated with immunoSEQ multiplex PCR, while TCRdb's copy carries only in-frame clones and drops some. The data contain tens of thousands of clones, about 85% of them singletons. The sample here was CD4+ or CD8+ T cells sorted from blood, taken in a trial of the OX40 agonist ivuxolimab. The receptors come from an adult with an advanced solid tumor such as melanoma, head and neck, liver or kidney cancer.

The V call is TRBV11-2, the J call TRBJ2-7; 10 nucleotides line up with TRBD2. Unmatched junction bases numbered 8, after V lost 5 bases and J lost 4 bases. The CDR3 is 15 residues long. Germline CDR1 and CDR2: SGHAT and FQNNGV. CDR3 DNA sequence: TGTGCCAGCAGCCCGCTAGCGGGAGCGTTGTACGAGCAGTACTTC. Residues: CASSPLAGALYEQYF. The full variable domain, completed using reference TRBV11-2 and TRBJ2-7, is EAGVAQSPRYKIIEKRQSVAFWCNPISGHATLYWYQQILGQGPKLLIQFQNNGVVDDSQLPKDRFSAERLKGVDSTLKIQPAKLEDSAVYLCASSPLAGALYEQYFGPGTRLTVT.

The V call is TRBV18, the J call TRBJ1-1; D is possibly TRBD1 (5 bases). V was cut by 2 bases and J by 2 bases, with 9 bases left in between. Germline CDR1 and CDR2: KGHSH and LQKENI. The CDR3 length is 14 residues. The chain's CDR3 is CASSPTGTNTEAFF. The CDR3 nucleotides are TGTGCCAGCTCACCAACCGGGACCAACACTGAAGCTTTCTTT.

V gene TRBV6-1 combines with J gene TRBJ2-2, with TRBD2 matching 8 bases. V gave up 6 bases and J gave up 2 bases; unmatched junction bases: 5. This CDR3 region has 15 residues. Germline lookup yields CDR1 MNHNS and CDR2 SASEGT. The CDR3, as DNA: TGTGCCAGCAGCATCGGGACTAGAAACACCGGGGAGCTGTTTTTT. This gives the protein CASSIGTRNTGELFF.

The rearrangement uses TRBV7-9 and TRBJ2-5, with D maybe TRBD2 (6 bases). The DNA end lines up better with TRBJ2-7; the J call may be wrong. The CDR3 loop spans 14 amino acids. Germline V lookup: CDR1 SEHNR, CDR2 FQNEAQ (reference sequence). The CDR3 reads CASSLALAGHEQYF. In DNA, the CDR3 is TGTGCCAGCAGCTTAGCACTAGCAGGTCACGAGCAGTACTTC.

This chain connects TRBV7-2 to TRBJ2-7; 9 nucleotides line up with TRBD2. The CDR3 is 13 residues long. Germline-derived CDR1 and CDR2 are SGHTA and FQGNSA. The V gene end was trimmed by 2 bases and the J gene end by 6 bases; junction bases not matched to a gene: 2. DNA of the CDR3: TGTGCCAGCAGCTTAAATAGCGGGGGCGAGCAGTACTTC. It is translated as CASSLNSGGEQYF.

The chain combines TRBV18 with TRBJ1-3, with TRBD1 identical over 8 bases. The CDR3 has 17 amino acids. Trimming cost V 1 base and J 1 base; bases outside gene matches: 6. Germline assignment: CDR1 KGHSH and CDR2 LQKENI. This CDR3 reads CASSPRGTGTSGNTIYF. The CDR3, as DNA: TGTGCCAGCTCACCACGCGGGACAGGAACATCTGGAAACACCATATATTTT. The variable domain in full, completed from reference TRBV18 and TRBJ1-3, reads NAGVMQNPRHLVRRRGQEARLRCSPMKGHSHVYWYRQLPEEGLKFMVYLQKENIIDESGMPKERFSAEFPKEGPSILRIQQVVRGDSAAYFCASSPRGTGTSGNTIYFGEGSWLTVV.

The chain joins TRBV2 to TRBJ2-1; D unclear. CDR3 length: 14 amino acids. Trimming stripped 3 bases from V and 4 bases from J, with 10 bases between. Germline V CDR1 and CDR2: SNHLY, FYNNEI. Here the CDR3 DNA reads TGTGCCAGCAGTGACCCTTGGGGTTACAATGAGCAGTTCTTC. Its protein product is CASSDPWGYNEQFF. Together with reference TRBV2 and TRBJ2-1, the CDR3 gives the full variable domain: EPEVTQTPSHQVTQMGQEVILRCVPISNHLYFYWYRQILGQKVEFLVSFYNNEISEKSEIFDDQFSVERPDGSNFTLKIRSTKLEDSAMYFCASSDPWGYNEQFFGPGTRLTVL.

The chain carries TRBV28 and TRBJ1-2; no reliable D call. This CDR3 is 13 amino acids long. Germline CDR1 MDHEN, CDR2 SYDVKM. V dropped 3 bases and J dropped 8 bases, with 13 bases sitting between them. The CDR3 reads CASSFVITRGYTF. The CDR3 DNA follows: TGTGCCAGCAGTTTCGTTATCACCAGGGGCTACACCTTC.

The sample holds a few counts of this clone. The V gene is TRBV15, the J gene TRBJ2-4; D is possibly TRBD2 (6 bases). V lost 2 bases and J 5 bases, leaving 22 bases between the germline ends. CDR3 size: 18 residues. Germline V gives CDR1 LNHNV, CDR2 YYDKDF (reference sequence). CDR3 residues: CATSRRELRVGPENIQYF. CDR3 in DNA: TGTGCCACCAGCAGACGGGAGTTACGAGTGGGACCCGAAAACATTCAGTACTTC.

In nucleotides, the CDR3 is TGTGCCAGCAGCGCCACGGATAGCAATCAGCCCCAGCATTTT. Translating it yields CASSATDSNQPQHF. The chain has TRBV7-2 and TRBJ1-5, with D uncertain. Trimming pared 5 bases from V and 0 bases from J, leaving 8 bases between. Germline CDR1 reads SGHTA; CDR2 reads FQGNSA. CDR3 size: 14 residues.

CDR3 sequence reads: CASRGPDRSSYEQYF. The CDR3, as DNA: TGTGCCAGCAGGGGCCCGGACAGGAGCTCCTACGAGCAGTACTTC. The genes are TRBV2 and TRBJ2-7; 7 bases agree with TRBD1. The CDR3 extends over 15 amino acids. Germline assignment: CDR1 SNHLY and CDR2 FYNNEI. After removal of 6 bases from V and 0 bases from J, the junction contained 8 bases not matched to a gene.

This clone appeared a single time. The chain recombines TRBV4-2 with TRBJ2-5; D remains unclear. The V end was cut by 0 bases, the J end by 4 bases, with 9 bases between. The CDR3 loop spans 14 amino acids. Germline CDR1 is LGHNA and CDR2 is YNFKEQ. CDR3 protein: CASSQERVGETQYF. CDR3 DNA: TGTGCCAGCAGCCAAGAAAGAGTCGGAGAGACCCAGTACTTC.

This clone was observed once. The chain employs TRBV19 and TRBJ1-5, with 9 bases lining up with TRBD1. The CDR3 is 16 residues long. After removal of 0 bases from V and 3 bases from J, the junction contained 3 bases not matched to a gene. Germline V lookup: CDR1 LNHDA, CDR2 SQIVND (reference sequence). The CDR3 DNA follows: TGTGCCAGTAGTATAGAGGGACAGGGTGACAATCAGCCCCAGCATTTT. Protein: CASSIEGQGDNQPQHF.

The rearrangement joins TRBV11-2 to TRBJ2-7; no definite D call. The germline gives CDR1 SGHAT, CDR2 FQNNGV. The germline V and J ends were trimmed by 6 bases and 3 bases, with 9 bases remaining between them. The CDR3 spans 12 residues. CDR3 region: CASRPHGYEQYF. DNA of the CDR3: TGTGCCAGCAGGCCACACGGCTACGAGCAGTACTTC.

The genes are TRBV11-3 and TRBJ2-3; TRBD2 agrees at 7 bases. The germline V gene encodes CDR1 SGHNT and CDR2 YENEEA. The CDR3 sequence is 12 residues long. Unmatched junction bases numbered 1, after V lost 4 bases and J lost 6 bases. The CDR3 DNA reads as TGTGCCAGCAGCTCCGGGGGGGATACGCAGTATTTT. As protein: CASSSGGDTQYF. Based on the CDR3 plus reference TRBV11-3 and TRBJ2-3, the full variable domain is EAGVVQSPRYKIIEKKQPVAFWCNPISGHNTLYWYLQNLGQGPELLIRYENEEAVDDSQLPKDRFSAERLKGVDSTLKIQPAELGDSAVYLCASSSGGDTQYFGPGTRLTVL.

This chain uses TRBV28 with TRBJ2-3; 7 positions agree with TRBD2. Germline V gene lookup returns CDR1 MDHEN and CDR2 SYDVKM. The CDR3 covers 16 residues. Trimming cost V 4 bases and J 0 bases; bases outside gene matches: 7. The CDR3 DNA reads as TGTGCCAGCAGTTCTATAGCGGGCGATAGCACAGATACGCAGTATTTT. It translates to CASSSIAGDSTDTQYF. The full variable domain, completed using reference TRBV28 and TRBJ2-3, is DVKVTQSSRYLVKRTGEKVFLECVQDMDHENMFWYRQDPGLGLRLIYFSYDVKMKEKGDIPEGYSVSREKKERFSLILESASTNQTSMYLCASSSIAGDSTDTQYFGPGTRLTVL.

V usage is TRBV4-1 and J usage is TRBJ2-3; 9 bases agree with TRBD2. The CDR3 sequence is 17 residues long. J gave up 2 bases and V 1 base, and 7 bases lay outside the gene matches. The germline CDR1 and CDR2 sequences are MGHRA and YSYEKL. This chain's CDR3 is CASSQGGSGRNTDTQYF. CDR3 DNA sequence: TGCGCCAGCAGCCAAGGCGGGAGCGGGAGGAACACAGATACGCAGTATTTT.

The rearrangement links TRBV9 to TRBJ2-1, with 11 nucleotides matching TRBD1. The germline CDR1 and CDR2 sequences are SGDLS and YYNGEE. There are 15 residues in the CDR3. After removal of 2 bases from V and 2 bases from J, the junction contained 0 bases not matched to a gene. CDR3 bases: TGTGCCAGCAGCGTGGGACAGGGGGCCTACAATGAGCAGTTCTTC. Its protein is CASSVGQGAYNEQFF.